The following is a T cell receptor beta chain sequence with its context. This sample is drawn from a study of OX40 agonist ivuxolimab in advanced cancers. Study information: All patients had ivuxolimab intravenously every 2 weeks at 0.01 to 10 mg/kg.

Repertoires were generated with immunoSEQ multiplex PCR, while TCRdb's copy carries only in-frame clones and drops some. The sample yields about 77,000 clones, more than 75% seen once. V was pared by 0 bases and J by 9 bases, with 6 bases between. Germline CDR1 is MNHEY and CDR2 is SVGAGI. The CDR3 runs to 12 residues. V is TRBV6-5 and J is TRBJ2-1; possible D gene TRBD2, 6 bases. The TCR originated in an adult with an advanced solid tumor such as melanoma, head and neck, liver or kidney cancer. Sequencing used CD4+ or CD8+ T cells sorted from blood, obtained in a trial of the OX40 agonist ivuxolimab. The CDR3 DNA is TGTGCCAGCAGTTACTCGGGGGGTGAGCAGTTCTTC. This translates into CASSYSGGEQFF.